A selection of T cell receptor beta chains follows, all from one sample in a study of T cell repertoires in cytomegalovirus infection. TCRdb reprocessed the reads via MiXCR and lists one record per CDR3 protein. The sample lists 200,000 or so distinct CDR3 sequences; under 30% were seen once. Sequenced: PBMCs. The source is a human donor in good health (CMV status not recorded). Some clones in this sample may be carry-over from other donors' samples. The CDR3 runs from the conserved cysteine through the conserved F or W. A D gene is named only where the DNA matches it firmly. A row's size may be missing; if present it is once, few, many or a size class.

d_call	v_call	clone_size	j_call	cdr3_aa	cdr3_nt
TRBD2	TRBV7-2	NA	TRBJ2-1	CASSRGGPSYNEQLF	TGTGCCAGCAGCCGGGGGGGGCCGTCCTACAATGAGCAGTTATTC
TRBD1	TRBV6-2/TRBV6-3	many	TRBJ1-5	CASSSGTGTGNQPQHF	TGTGCCAGCAGTTCCGGGACAGGGACGGGCAATCAGCCCCAGCATTTT
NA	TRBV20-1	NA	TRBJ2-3	CSARDSRQVDTQYF	TGCAGTGCTAGAGACAGTCGACAGGTAGATACGCAGTATTTT
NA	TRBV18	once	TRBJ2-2	CASSSGTNTGELFF	TGTGCCAGCTCATCGGGGACGAACACCGGGGAGCTGTTTTTT
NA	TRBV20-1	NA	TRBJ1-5	CSATSGTDDSRPQHF	TGCAGTGCCACTTCCGGGACTGACGATTCGAGGCCCCAGCATTTT
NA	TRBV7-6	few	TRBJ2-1	CASSFFLGVASYNEQFF	TGTGCCAGCAGCTTCTTTCTCGGGGTAGCCTCCTACAATGAGCAGTTCTTC
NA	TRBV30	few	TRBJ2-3	CAWSRGSLTDTQYF	TGTGCCTGGAGTAGGGGCAGCCTCACAGATACGCAGTATTTT
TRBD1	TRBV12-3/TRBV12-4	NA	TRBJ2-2	CASSPADRVGTGELFF	TGTGCCAGCAGTCCGGCTGACAGGGTTGGGACCGGGGAGCTGTTTTTT
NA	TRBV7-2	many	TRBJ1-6	CASSSLNRDASPLHF	TGTGCCAGCAGCTCACTTAACAGGGACGCTTCACCCCTCCACTTT
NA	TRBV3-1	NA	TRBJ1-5	CASSQDTAKGQPQHF	TGTGCCAGCAGCCAAGATACAGCGAAGGGTCAGCCCCAGCATTTT
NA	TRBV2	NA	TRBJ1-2	CASHGDLFRKGGYTF	TGTGCCAGCCATGGGGACCTTTTTAGGAAGGGTGGCTACACCTTC
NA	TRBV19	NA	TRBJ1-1	CASSMGPANTEAFF	TGTGCCAGTAGTATGGGCCCGGCTAACACTGAAGCTTTCTTT
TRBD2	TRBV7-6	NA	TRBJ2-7	CAISSSGGAQEQYF	TGTGCCATATCCAGCAGCGGGGGGGCCCAAGAGCAGTACTTC
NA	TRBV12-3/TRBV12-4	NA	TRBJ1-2	CASSLRGHGSYGYTF	TGTGCCAGCAGTTTAAGGGGACACGGTAGCTATGGCTACACCTTC
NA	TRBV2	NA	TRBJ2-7	CASRGGSGAYEQYF	TGTGCCAGCAGAGGAGGTTCGGGGGCTTACGAGCAGTACTTC
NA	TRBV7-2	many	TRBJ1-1	CASSNRMGNTEAFF	TGTGCCAGCAGCAACCGTATGGGAAACACTGAAGCTTTCTTT
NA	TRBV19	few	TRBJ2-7	CASRPTERTYEQYF	TGTGCCAGTAGGCCGACAGAAAGAACCTACGAGCAGTACTTC
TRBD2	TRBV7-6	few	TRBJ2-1	CASTRSGGLYNEQFF	TGTGCCAGCACCCGGAGCGGGGGCCTGTACAATGAGCAGTTCTTC
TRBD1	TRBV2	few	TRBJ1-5	CASSFDRGQPQHF	TGTGCCAGCAGTTTCGACAGGGGACAGCCCCAGCATTTT
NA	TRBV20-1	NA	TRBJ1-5	CSASEGWSNQPQHF	TGCAGTGCTAGTGAGGGATGGAGCAATCAGCCCCAGCATTTT
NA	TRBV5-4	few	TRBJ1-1	CASSFPSMNTEAFF	TGTGCCAGCAGCTTCCCCTCCATGAACACTGAAGCTTTCTTT
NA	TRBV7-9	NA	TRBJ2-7	CASSLARGVNYEQYF	TGTGCCAGCAGCTTAGCAAGAGGGGTTAACTACGAGCAGTACTTC
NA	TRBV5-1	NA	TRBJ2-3	CASSLATPRDTQYF	TGCGCCAGCAGCCTCGCGACTCCAAGGGATACGCAGTATTTT
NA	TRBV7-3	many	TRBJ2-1	CASSPDRYNEQFF	TGTGCCAGCAGCCCGGACAGATACAATGAGCAGTTCTTC
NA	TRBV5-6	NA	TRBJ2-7	CASSFLDQEQYF	TGTGCCAGCAGCTTCCTCGACCAGGAGCAGTACTTC
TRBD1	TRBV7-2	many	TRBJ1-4	CASSSGQGRGEKLFF	TGTGCCAGCAGCTCCGGACAGGGGAGGGGAGAAAAACTGTTTTTT
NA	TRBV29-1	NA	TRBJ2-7	CSVEPTEGEQYF	TGCAGCGTTGAACCGACAGAGGGCGAGCAGTACTTC
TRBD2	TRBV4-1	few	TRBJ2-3	CASSQEAGGSTDTQYF	TGTGCCAGCAGCCAAGAAGCGGGGGGTAGCACAGATACGCAGTATTTT
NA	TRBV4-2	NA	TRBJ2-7	CASSQSNAGAYEQYF	TGTGCCAGCAGCCAATCGAATGCAGGGGCCTACGAGCAGTACTTC
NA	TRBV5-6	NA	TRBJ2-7	CASSRTIYEQYF	TGTGCCAGCAGCCGGACCATCTACGAGCAGTACTTC
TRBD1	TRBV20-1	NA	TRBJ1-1	CSGTTGTTEAFF	TGCAGTGGTACGACAGGGACCACTGAAGCTTTCTTT
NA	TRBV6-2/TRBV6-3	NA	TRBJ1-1	CASSWRPNTEAFF	TGTGCCAGCAGTTGGAGGCCGAACACTGAAGCTTTCTTT
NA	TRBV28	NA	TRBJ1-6	CASSLPAGVGGSPLHF	TGTGCCAGCAGTTTACCCGCAGGGGTGGGTGGCTCACCCCTCCACTTT
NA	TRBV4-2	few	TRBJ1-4	CASSQDPLNAGATNEKLFF	TGTGCCAGCAGCCAAGACCCTCTGAATGCCGGAGCAACTAATGAAAAACTGTTTTTT
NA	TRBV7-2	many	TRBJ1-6	CASSFTGRMSSYNSPLHF	TGTGCCAGCAGTTTTACAGGACGAATGAGCTCCTATAATTCACCCCTCCACTTT
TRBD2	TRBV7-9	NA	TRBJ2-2	CASSLLAGQSGELFF	TGTGCCAGCAGCTTATTAGCGGGACAATCCGGGGAGCTGTTTTTT
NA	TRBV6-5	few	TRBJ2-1	CASSYSYMDEQFF	TGTGCCAGCAGTTACTCGTACATGGATGAGCAGTTCTTC
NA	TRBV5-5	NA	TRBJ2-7	CASSFPTGTYEQYF	TGTGCCAGCAGCTTCCCTACAGGAACCTACGAGCAGTACTTC
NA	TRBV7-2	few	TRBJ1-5	CASSSARAEPQHF	TGTGCCAGCAGCTCAGCCCGGGCAGAGCCCCAGCATTTT
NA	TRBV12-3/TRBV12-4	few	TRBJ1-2	CASSSRSLGYTF	TGTGCCAGCAGCTCCCGCAGCCTGGGCTACACCTTC
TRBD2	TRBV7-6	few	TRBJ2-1	CASSPLRTRSYNEQFF	TGTGCCAGCAGCCCGCTTAGGACTAGGTCCTACAATGAGCAGTTCTTC
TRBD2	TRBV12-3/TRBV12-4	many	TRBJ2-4	CASSLALLAGGTKNIQYF	TGTGCCAGCAGTTTAGCTCTACTAGCGGGGGGTACCAAAAACATTCAGTACTTC
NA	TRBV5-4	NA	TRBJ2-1	CASSFRDGSYNEQFF	TGTGCCAGCAGCTTCCGGGACGGCTCCTACAATGAGCAGTTCTTC
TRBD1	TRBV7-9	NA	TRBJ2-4	CASSRQGAGKNIQYF	TGTGCCAGCAGCCGACAGGGGGCAGGCAAAAACATTCAGTACTTC
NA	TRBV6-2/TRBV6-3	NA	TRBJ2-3	CASSYSPDTLDTDTQYF	TGTGCCAGCAGTTATTCTCCAGACACTTTGGACACAGATACGCAGTATTTT
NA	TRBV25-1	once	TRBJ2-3	CASSFPSADTQYF	TGTGCCAGCAGTTTCCCGTCGGCAGATACGCAGTATTTT
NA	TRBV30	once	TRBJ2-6	CASSRAPPSLSSGANVLTF	TGTGCCTCCTCGAGGGCCCCGCCCAGCCTAAGCTCTGGGGCCAACGTCCTGACTTTC
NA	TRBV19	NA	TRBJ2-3	CASSPLGPSSVTSDTQYF	TGTGCCAGTAGCCCCCTCGGGCCCTCTAGCGTCACCTCAGATACGCAGTATTTT
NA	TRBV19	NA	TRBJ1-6	CASSVFERNSHLHF	TGTGCCAGTAGTGTATTCGAACGAAATTCACACCTCCACTTT
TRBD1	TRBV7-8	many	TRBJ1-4	CASSSRGDRSLEKLFF	TGTGCCAGCAGCTCTAGAGGGGACAGGAGCTTAGAAAAACTGTTTTTT
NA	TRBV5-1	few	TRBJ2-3	CASTPEGQVKQYF	TGCGCCAGCACCCCGGAGGGGCAGGTTAAGCAGTATTTT
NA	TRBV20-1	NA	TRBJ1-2	CSASRMDGYTF	TGCAGTGCTAGCAGGATGGATGGCTACACCTTC
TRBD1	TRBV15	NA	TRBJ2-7	CATSPDRVSYEQYF	TGTGCCACCAGCCCGGACAGGGTGAGCTACGAGCAGTACTTC
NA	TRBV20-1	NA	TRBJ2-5	CSARLASEETQYF	TGCAGTGCTAGATTGGCTAGCGAAGAGACCCAGTACTTC